These 14 T cell receptor beta chains originate from one sample sequenced in a study of cytomegalovirus exposure and HLA in healthy donors. The assay was immunoSEQ multiplex PCR, and TCRdb's table has in-frame clones only and misses some. The table includes over 85,000 clones, 80% to 85% detected once. What was sequenced was PBMCs. The receptors come from a woman between 18 and 29 years old in good health and CMV-seropositive.

V is TRBV28 and J is TRBJ2-2; weak D call: TRBD1 (6 bases). The CDR3 contains 15 residues. V was pared by 6 bases and J by 5 bases, with 16 bases between. Per the germline V gene, CDR1 is MDHEN and CDR2 is SYDVKM. The CDR3 protein is CASRSPGHRTGELFF. In nucleotides, the CDR3 is TGTGCCAGCAGGTCTCCGGGACACCGGACCGGGGAGCTGTTTTTT.

In its sample, this clone was seen once. The rearrangement uses TRBV6-5 and TRBJ2-1; 9 bases map to TRBD1. Germline V CDR1 and CDR2: MNHEY, SVGAGI. The J segment lost 7 bases and the V segment lost 4 bases, leaving 5 bases of the junction unmatched. The CDR3 covers 14 residues. The CDR3 nucleotides read TGTGCCAGCAGTTCTCCCGGACAGGGGAATGAGCAGTTCTTC. It is translated as CASSSPGQGNEQFF.

In this sample, this clone turned up once. This chain joins TRBV28 and TRBJ1-3; no clear D. CDR3 length: 14 amino acids. Trimming left V 3 bases short and J 0 bases short, with 6 bases between. The germline V gene has CDR1 MDHEN and CDR2 SYDVKM. The CDR3 is CASSLRASGNTIYF. The DNA for the CDR3 is TGTGCCAGCAGTTTGAGGGCCTCTGGAAACACCATATATTTT. Based on the CDR3 plus reference TRBV28 and TRBJ1-3, the full variable domain is DVKVTQSSRYLVKRTGEKVFLECVQDMDHENMFWYRQDPGLGLRLIYFSYDVKMKEKGDIPEGYSVSREKKERFSLILESASTNQTSMYLCASSLRASGNTIYFGEGSWLTVV.

The J gene is TRBJ1-2, the V gene TRBV23-1, with D perhaps TRBD1 (6 bases). TRBV23-1 is assigned to the ORF class and has an uncertain function. V lost 1 base, J lost 6 bases, and 24 bases lay in between. CDR3 length: 18 amino acids. DNA of the CDR3: TGCGCCAGCAGTCAATTTATTAGTGGGAACAGGGCGGATGATGGCTACACCTTC. This gives the protein CASSQFISGNRADDGYTF.

This chain links TRBV7-2 with TRBJ1-6; D is unclear. The germline V gene has CDR1 SGHTA and CDR2 FQGNSA. V was pared by 0 bases and J by 0 bases, with 9 bases between. The CDR3 length is 17 residues. For the CDR3, the DNA is TGTGCCAGCAGCTTAGCGCCCGTTAGCTCCTATAATTCACCCCTCCACTTT. It yields the protein CASSLAPVSSYNSPLHF.

This clone has a count of ten or more. The chain employs TRBV2 and TRBJ2-7; 7 nucleotides agree with TRBD1. The CDR3 runs 12 residues. Germline trimming cut 6 bases from V and 6 bases from J; bases unmatched to any gene: 5. Germline lookup yields CDR1 SNHLY and CDR2 FYNNEI. The CDR3 reads CASRPTGREQYF. The CDR3 nucleotides read TGTGCCAGCAGGCCGACAGGGCGCGAGCAGTACTTC.

CDR3 nucleotide sequence: TGTGCCAGCAGTGACGGACAGGGGATGACAGATACGCAGTATTTT. Amino acid sequence: CASSDGQGMTDTQYF. The chain joins TRBV2 to TRBJ2-3; the match to TRBD1 covers 9 bases. Per germline, CDR1 SNHLY and CDR2 FYNNEI. The CDR3 totals 15 residues. The V and J ends lost 3 bases and 3 bases, in that order; junction bases with no gene match: 4.

This rearrangement joins TRBV6-5 to TRBJ2-1, with 10 bases fitting TRBD2. Trimming took 0 bases from V and 10 from J; bases not matched to a gene: 9. Germline assignment: CDR1 MNHEY and CDR2 SVGAGI. The CDR3 runs to 16 residues. Here the CDR3 reads CASSYSRLAGGQEQFF. The CDR3 DNA reads TGTGCCAGCAGTTACTCGAGGTTAGCGGGGGGCCAGGAGCAGTTCTTC.

The V call is TRBV6-5, the J call TRBJ2-1, with 13 bases fitting TRBD2. This CDR3 comprises 15 residues. Germline CDR1 and CDR2: MNHEY and SVGAGI. V gave up 5 bases and J gave up 8 bases; unmatched junction bases: 6. CDR3 in amino acids: CASSLLAGGPHEQFF. The CDR3 DNA sequence: TGTGCCAGCAGTCTACTAGCGGGGGGGCCCCATGAGCAGTTCTTC.

As concerns this clone: Within the sample, other DNA sequences also encode this same CDR3. This chain joins TRBV5-1 and TRBJ2-7, with TRBD1 identical over 7 bases. CDR1 and CDR2 (germline): SGHRS, YFSETQ. V lost 4 bases, J lost 3 bases, and 7 bases stayed unmatched. The CDR3 loop spans 14 amino acids. This CDR3 reads CASSLDRALYEQYF. CDR3 sequence (DNA): TGCGCCAGCAGCCTCGACAGGGCCCTCTACGAGCAGTACTTC.

The rearrangement uses TRBV2 and TRBJ2-7, with TRBD2 as a possible D gene (6 bases). Trimming took off 6 bases at V and 0 bases at J, with 18 bases between the two ends. Germline CDR1 SNHLY, CDR2 FYNNEI. The CDR3 spans 16 residues. Here the CDR3 DNA reads TGTGCCAGCAGGGAGGGGAGCCGATCCGACTCCTACGAGCAGTACTTC. This encodes CASREGSRSDSYEQYF.

This clone was seen a handful of times. The chain joins TRBV6-1 to TRBJ2-7, with TRBD1 matching 12 bases. V was pared by 6 bases and J by 7 bases, with 10 bases of the junction left unmatched. From germline, CDR1 is MNHNS and CDR2 SASEGT. This CDR3 has 15 amino acids. This chain's CDR3 is CASRAGQGALGEQYF. In nucleotides, the CDR3 is TGTGCCAGCAGGGCGGGACAGGGGGCACTGGGAGAGCAGTACTTC.

The gene calls are TRBV18 and TRBJ2-5; D unclear. Trimming removed 2 bases at V and 4 bases at J, with 5 bases between. The CDR3 sequence is 12 residues long. Germline CDR1 reads KGHSH; CDR2 reads LQKENI. CDR3 coding DNA: TGTGCCAGCTCACCATCCCGAGAGACCCAGTACTTC. Its translation is CASSPSRETQYF.

The gene calls are TRBV6-6 and TRBJ1-5, with D unclear. The V end lost 2 bases, the J end lost 0 bases, and 5 bases lay between the germline ends. Germline lookup yields CDR1 MNHNY and CDR2 SVGAGI (reference sequence). This CDR3 has 14 amino acids. The CDR3 region has the DNA TGTGCCAGCAGTTACGAGGATAGCAATCAGCCCCAGCATTTT. It is translated as CASSYEDSNQPQHF.